This T cell receptor (beta chain) was captured in a study of a mutant IDH1 vaccine in newly diagnosed glioma. Across the whole study: In weeks 1, 3, 5, 7, 11, 15, 19 and 23, patients were vaccinated. Mean patient age was about 40 years; around 60% were male and 37.5% female. General study results and limits: Changes in the top peripheral T cell clonotypes seemingly had no bearing on pseudoprogression.

Assay: immunoSEQ multiplex PCR; the TCRdb copy retains only in-frame clones and omits some. The sample contains 30,000 to 35,000 clones, 50% to 60% of which appear only once. Sample time point: week 5, during vaccination. The study gave 300 ug of mutant IDH1 20-mer peptide per vaccine dose, with topical imiquimod. CDR3 length: 14 residues. CDR1 and CDR2 (germline): MNHNS, SASEGT. V gave up 6 bases and J gave up 0 bases, with 12 bases separating them. With respect to this clone: Its antigen is currently unknown.

The rearrangement joins TRBV6-1 to TRBJ2-7; D may be TRBD1 (5 bases). This TCR was recovered from a woman aged 18-29 years with glioma. The specimen was PBMCs, collected from a glioma patient whose treatment included an IDH1 peptide vaccine. The CDR3 sequence is CASRLTADSYEQYF. The CDR3 nucleotides read TGTGCCAGCAGGCTGACAGCAGACTCCTACGAGCAGTACTTC.